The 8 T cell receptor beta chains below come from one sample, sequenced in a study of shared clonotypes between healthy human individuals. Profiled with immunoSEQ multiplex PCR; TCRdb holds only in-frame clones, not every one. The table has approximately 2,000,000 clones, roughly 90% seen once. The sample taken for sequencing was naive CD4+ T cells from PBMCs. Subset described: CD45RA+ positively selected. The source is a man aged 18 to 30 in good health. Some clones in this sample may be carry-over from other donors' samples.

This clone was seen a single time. CDR3 protein: CASSIDALAGGDPSYNEQFF. Here the CDR3 DNA reads TGTGCCAGTAGTATAGATGCACTAGCGGGAGGGGACCCCTCCTACAATGAGCAGTTCTTC. The chain uses TRBV19 and TRBJ2-1, with TRBD2 identical over 13 bases. V lost 0 bases and J lost 0; bases outside the gene matches: 8. The CDR3 contains 20 residues. Germline CDR1 reads LNHDA; CDR2 reads SQIVND (reference sequence).

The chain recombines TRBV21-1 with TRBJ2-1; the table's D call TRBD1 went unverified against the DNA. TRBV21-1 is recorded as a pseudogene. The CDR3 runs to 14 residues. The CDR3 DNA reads TGTGCCAGCAGACCGGGACAGGGGGCCAATGAGCAGTTCTTC. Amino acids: CASRPGQGANEQFF.

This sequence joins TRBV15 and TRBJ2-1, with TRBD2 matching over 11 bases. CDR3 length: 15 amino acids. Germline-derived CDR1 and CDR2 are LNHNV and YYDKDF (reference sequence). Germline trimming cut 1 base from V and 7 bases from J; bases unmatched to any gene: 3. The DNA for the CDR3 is TGTGCCACCAGCAGAGTTTCTAGCGGGAGGAATGAGCAGTTCTTC. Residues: CATSRVSSGRNEQFF.

CDR3 nucleotides: TGTGCCAGCAGCCGCCCTGGGACTAGCGGGAAAGAGACCCAGTACTTC. This gives the protein CASSRPGTSGKETQYF. J is TRBJ2-5 and V is TRBV28; the match to TRBD2 covers 13 bases. Looked up from germline, CDR1 is MDHEN and CDR2 is SYDVKM. With 6 bases clipped from V and 3 bases from J, the junction kept 7 bases outside the gene matches. The CDR3 sequence is 16 residues long.

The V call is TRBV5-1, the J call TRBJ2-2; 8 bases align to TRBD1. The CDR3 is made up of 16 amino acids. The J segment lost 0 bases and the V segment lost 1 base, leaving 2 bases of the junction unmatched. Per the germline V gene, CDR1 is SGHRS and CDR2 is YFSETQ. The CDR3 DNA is TGCGCCAGCAGCTTGCTGGGACAGGCGAACACCGGGGAGCTGTTTTTT. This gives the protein CASSLLGQANTGELFF.

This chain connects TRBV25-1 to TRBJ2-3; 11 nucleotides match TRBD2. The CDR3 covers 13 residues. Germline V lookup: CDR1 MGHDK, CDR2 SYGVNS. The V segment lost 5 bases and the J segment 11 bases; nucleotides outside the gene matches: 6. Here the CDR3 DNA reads TGTGCCAGCAGTTCCCGACTAGCGGGAAGGCAGTATTTT. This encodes CASSSRLAGRQYF.

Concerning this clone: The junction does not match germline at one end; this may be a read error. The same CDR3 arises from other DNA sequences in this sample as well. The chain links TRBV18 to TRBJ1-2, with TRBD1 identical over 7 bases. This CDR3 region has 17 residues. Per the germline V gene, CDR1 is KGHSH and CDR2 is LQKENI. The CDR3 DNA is TGTGCCAGCTCACCTTCGACAGGGTTCACAACTAACTATGGCTATACCTTC. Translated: CASSPSTGFTTNYGYTF. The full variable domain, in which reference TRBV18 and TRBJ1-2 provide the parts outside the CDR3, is NAGVMQNPRHLVRRRGQEARLRCSPMKGHSHVYWYRQLPEEGLKFMVYLQKENIIDESGMPKERFSAEFPKEGPSILRIQQVVRGDSAAYFCASSPSTGFTTNYGYTFGSGTRLTVV.

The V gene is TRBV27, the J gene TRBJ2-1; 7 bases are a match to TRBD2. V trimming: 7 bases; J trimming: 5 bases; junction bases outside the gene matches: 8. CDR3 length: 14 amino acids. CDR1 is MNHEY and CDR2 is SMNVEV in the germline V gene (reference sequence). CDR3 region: CASTLKAGHNEQFF. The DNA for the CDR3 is TGTGCCAGCACCTTAAAAGCGGGACACAATGAGCAGTTCTTC.